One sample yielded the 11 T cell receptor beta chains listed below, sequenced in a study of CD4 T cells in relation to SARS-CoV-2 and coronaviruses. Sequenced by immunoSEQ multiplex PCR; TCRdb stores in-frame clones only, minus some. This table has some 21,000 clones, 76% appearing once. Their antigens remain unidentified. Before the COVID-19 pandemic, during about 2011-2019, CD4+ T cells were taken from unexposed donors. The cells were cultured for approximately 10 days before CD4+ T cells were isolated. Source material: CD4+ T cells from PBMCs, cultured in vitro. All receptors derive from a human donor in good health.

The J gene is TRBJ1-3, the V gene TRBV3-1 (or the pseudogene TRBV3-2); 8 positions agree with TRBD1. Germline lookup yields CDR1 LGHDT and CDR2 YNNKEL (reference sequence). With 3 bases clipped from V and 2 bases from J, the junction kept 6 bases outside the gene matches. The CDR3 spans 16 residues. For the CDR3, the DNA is TGTGCCAGCAGCCACCGCACAGGGGGTGCTGGAAACACCATATATTTT. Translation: CASSHRTGGAGNTIYF.

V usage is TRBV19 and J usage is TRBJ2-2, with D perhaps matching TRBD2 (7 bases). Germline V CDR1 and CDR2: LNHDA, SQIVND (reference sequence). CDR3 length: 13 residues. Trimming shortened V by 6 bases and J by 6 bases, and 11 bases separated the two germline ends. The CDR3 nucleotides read TGTGCCAGTAGAGAAGGGGGGGCCGGGGAGCTGTTTTTT. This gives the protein CASREGGAGELFF.

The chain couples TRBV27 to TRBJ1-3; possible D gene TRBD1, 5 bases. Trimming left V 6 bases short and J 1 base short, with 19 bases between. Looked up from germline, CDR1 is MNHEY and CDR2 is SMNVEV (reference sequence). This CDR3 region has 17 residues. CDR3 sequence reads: CASSNLGGAQSGNTIYF. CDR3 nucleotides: TGTGCCAGCAGCAATCTCGGCGGGGCCCAATCTGGAAACACCATATATTTT.

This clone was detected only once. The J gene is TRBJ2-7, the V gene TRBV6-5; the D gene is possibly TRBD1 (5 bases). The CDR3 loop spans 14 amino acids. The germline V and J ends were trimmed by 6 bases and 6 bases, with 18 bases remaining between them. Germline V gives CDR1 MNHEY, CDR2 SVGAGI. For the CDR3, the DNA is TGTGCCAGCAGAAGCCTCCCAAGGGGAATCGAGCAGTACTTC. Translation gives CASRSLPRGIEQYF.

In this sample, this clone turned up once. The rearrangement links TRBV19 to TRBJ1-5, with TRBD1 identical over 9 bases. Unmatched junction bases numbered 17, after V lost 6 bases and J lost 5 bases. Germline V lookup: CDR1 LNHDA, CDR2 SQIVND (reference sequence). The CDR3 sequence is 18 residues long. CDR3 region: CASSHGTGYGLGYQPQHF. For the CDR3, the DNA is TGTGCCAGTAGCCACGGGACAGGGTATGGTTTAGGTTATCAGCCCCAGCATTTT. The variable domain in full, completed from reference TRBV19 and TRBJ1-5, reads DGGITQSPKYLFRKEGQNVTLSCEQNLNHDAMYWYRQDPGQGLRLIYYSQIVNDFQKGDIAEGYSVSREKKESFPLTVTSAQKNPTAFYLCASSHGTGYGLGYQPQHFGDGTRLSIL.

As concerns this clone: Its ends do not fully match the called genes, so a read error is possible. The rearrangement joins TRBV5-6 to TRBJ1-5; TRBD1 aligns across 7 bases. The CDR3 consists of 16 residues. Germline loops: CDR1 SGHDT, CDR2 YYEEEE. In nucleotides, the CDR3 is TGTGCCAGCACCTTGGGACAGTTGGATAGCAATCAGCCCCAGCATTTT. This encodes CASTLGQLDSNQPQHF.

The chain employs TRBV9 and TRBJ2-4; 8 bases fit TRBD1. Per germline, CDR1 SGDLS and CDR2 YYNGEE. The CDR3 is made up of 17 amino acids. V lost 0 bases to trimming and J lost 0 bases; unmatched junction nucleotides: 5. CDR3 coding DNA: TGTGCCAGCAGCGTAGAAGGACAGGGAGTAGCCAAAAACATTCAGTACTTC. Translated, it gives CASSVEGQGVAKNIQYF.

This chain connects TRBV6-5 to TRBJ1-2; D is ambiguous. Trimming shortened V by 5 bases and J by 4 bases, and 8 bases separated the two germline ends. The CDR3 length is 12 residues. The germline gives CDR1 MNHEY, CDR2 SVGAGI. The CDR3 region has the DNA TGTGCCAGCAGTCTTGAGCCCTATGGCTACACCTTC. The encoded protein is CASSLEPYGYTF.

The CDR3, as DNA: TGTGCCAGCAGCTCCCTAGATACGGGTAGTTCCGAGCAGTACTTC. Translated: CASSSLDTGSSEQYF. V and J are TRBV3-1 (or the pseudogene TRBV3-2) and TRBJ2-7; D is unresolved. Deletions cut 5 bases from V and 6 bases from J, with 20 bases between. Looked up from germline, CDR1 is LGHDT and CDR2 is YNNKEL (reference sequence). The CDR3 consists of 15 residues.

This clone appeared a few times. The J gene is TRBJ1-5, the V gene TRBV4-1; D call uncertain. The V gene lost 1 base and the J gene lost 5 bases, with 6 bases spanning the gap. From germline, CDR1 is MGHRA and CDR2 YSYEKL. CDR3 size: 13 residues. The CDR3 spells CASSQALYQPQHF. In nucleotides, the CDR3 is TGCGCCAGCAGCCAAGCTTTGTATCAGCCCCAGCATTTT.

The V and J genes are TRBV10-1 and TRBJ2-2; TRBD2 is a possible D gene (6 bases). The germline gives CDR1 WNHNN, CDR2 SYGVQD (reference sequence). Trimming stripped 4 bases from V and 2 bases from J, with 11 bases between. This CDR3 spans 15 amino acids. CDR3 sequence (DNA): TGCGCCAGCAGTGCGCGGGGAACCAACACCGGGGAGCTGTTTTTT. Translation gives CASSARGTNTGELFF.